Listed below are T cell receptor beta chains from one sample, sequenced in a study of cytomegalovirus exposure and HLA in healthy donors. Method: immunoSEQ multiplex PCR; TCRdb's copy keeps in-frame clones and lacks some. The sample carries some 88,000 clones, about 67% recorded once. The source material was PBMCs. Source of these receptors: a woman between 18 and 30 years old in good health and CMV-seropositive. The conserved cysteine and the conserved F or W are not part of the CDR3 here. The order of the fields is J gene, D gene, clone size, V gene, CDR3 protein. D genes are given only for firm matches. Size tells how often a clone was seen (once, few, many) or the class of an expanded clone, and some rows leave it out.

j_gene: TRBJ1-1; d_gene: NA; abundance: few; v_gene: TRBV2; CDR3aa: ASSVRGVSTEAF
j_gene: TRBJ2-2; d_gene: TRBD1; abundance: once; v_gene: TRBV5-4; CDR3aa: ASSFPPGGANTGELF
j_gene: TRBJ1-6; d_gene: NA; abundance: NA; v_gene: TRBV6-1; CDR3aa: ASKERGSFSPLH
j_gene: TRBJ1-6; d_gene: NA; abundance: NA; v_gene: TRBV12-5; CDR3aa: ASGLSGQGPLH
j_gene: TRBJ2-5; d_gene: TRBD2; abundance: NA; v_gene: TRBV6-5; CDR3aa: ASSPVAGGQETQY
j_gene: TRBJ2-2; d_gene: TRBD2; abundance: few; v_gene: TRBV6-5; CDR3aa: ASSWSREIVTGELF
j_gene: TRBJ2-1; d_gene: NA; abundance: NA; v_gene: TRBV7-8; CDR3aa: ASSGAGSSYNEQF
j_gene: TRBJ2-5; d_gene: TRBD2; abundance: NA; v_gene: TRBV30; CDR3aa: AWRTSGQKTQY
j_gene: TRBJ2-5; d_gene: NA; abundance: NA; v_gene: TRBV20-1; CDR3aa: SAIIGETQY
j_gene: TRBJ1-5; d_gene: NA; abundance: NA; v_gene: TRBV19; CDR3aa: ASRWGDQPQH
j_gene: TRBJ1-2; d_gene: TRBD1; abundance: few; v_gene: TRBV29-1; CDR3aa: SVRDRDLISNYGYT
j_gene: TRBJ2-3; d_gene: NA; abundance: NA; v_gene: TRBV9; CDR3aa: ASSVVGASTDTQY
j_gene: TRBJ1-1; d_gene: NA; abundance: once; v_gene: TRBV7-9; CDR3aa: ASSAGTGNTEAF
j_gene: TRBJ2-7; d_gene: NA; abundance: NA; v_gene: TRBV10-3; CDR3aa: AISDGGRGSSYEQY
j_gene: TRBJ1-2; d_gene: TRBD1; abundance: NA; v_gene: TRBV29-1; CDR3aa: SVEGLGQGAGYT
j_gene: TRBJ2-5; d_gene: NA; abundance: NA; v_gene: TRBV5-5; CDR3aa: ASSLAMAGLQETQY
j_gene: TRBJ2-1; d_gene: TRBD1; abundance: NA; v_gene: TRBV10-3; CDR3aa: AMRQGFSYNEQF
j_gene: TRBJ2-7; d_gene: NA; abundance: few; v_gene: TRBV7-2; CDR3aa: ASSQRGKGDGEQY
j_gene: TRBJ2-2; d_gene: NA; abundance: once; v_gene: TRBV5-4; CDR3aa: ASSSHGRRSTGELF
j_gene: TRBJ2-1; d_gene: TRBD1; abundance: NA; v_gene: TRBV5-4; CDR3aa: ASSFFGGQGTNEQF
j_gene: TRBJ2-7; d_gene: NA; abundance: once; v_gene: TRBV9; CDR3aa: ASSVEAGSVSYEQY
j_gene: TRBJ2-5; d_gene: NA; abundance: NA; v_gene: TRBV7-6; CDR3aa: ASSLTGMETQY
j_gene: TRBJ1-6; d_gene: NA; abundance: few; v_gene: TRBV27; CDR3aa: ASSLNWPWLVDSPLH
j_gene: TRBJ2-1; d_gene: NA; abundance: few; v_gene: TRBV7-2; CDR3aa: ASSPPPGTNEQF
j_gene: TRBJ2-2; d_gene: NA; abundance: NA; v_gene: TRBV6-4; CDR3aa: VRTAKPSNTGELF
j_gene: TRBJ2-5; d_gene: NA; abundance: NA; v_gene: TRBV7-3; CDR3aa: ASSSTGASQETQY
j_gene: TRBJ1-1; d_gene: TRBD1; abundance: NA; v_gene: TRBV15; CDR3aa: ATSLPQGSATEAF
j_gene: TRBJ1-3; d_gene: NA; abundance: NA; v_gene: TRBV7-2; CDR3aa: ASSPRTGNTIY
j_gene: TRBJ1-3; d_gene: TRBD1; abundance: NA; v_gene: TRBV6-6; CDR3aa: ASSYSWGQDGNTIY
j_gene: TRBJ2-2; d_gene: NA; abundance: NA; v_gene: TRBV18; CDR3aa: ASSPGRPPTGELF
j_gene: TRBJ2-5; d_gene: TRBD1; abundance: NA; v_gene: TRBV2; CDR3aa: ASSRDRGLEETQY
j_gene: TRBJ2-7; d_gene: TRBD2; abundance: NA; v_gene: TRBV7-9; CDR3aa: SSSKAGTSGAILSYEQY
j_gene: TRBJ2-3; d_gene: TRBD2; abundance: NA; v_gene: TRBV10-3; CDR3aa: AISESGAGDTQY
j_gene: TRBJ1-2; d_gene: NA; abundance: NA; v_gene: TRBV29-1; CDR3aa: SVERDTYGYT
j_gene: TRBJ2-5; d_gene: TRBD2; abundance: medium-sized; v_gene: TRBV4-2; CDR3aa: ASSQDRGGQETQY
j_gene: TRBJ1-2; d_gene: NA; abundance: NA; v_gene: TRBV6-6; CDR3aa: ASSPPPPANYGYT